This is a list of T cell receptor beta chains from one sample in a study of follicular helper T cells after annual influenza vaccination. Measured with immunoSEQ multiplex PCR; TCRdb has only the in-frame clones, and not every one. The table has some 2,500 clones, more than 85% seen once. The input for sequencing was CXCR5+ CD38+ circulating T follicular helper cells from blood, taken on the day of influenza vaccination. The receptor source for this set is an adult who received the influenza vaccine. CDR3s include the opening cysteine and the closing phenylalanine or tryptophan. A D gene is named only where the DNA matches it firmly. The listing skips clone size in some rows; elsewhere it reads once, few, many or a size class.

j_gene: TRBJ1-2
d_gene: TRBD1
abundance: .
v_gene: TRBV5-1
CDR3nt: TGCGCCAGTAGCTTGGGACAGGGAGAGGGCTACACCTTC
CDR3aa: CASSLGQGEGYTF

j_gene: TRBJ1-2
d_gene: .
abundance: .
v_gene: TRBV6-6
CDR3nt: TGTGCCAGCAGCTCGACACAGGGAGACTATGGCTACACCTTC
CDR3aa: CASSSTQGDYGYTF

j_gene: TRBJ2-5
d_gene: TRBD1
abundance: few
v_gene: TRBV5-1
CDR3nt: TGCGCCAGCAGCCCCGGGACAGGGGAAGAGACCCAGTACTTC
CDR3aa: CASSPGTGEETQYF

j_gene: TRBJ2-3
d_gene: TRBD1
abundance: .
v_gene: TRBV10-3
CDR3nt: TGTGCCATCAGTCCCGGGACAGGCCCTAGCACAGATACGCAGTATTTT
CDR3aa: CAISPGTGPSTDTQYF

j_gene: TRBJ2-7
d_gene: .
abundance: .
v_gene: TRBV6-1
CDR3nt: TGTGCCAGTACGGGGACAACATCCTACGAGCAGTACTTC
CDR3aa: CASTGTTSYEQYF

j_gene: TRBJ1-1
d_gene: .
abundance: .
v_gene: TRBV5-5
CDR3nt: TGTGCCAGCAGCTTGGATGGGGGCTCGATCTTT
CDR3aa: CASSLDGGSIF

j_gene: TRBJ2-1
d_gene: TRBD2
abundance: .
v_gene: TRBV11-2
CDR3nt: TGTGCCAGTGAAGCGGGGGGGGTGTCCTACAATGAGCAGTTCTTC
CDR3aa: CASEAGGVSYNEQFF

j_gene: TRBJ2-7
d_gene: .
abundance: .
v_gene: TRBV29-1
CDR3nt: TGCAGCGTTGAGTCAACGGGCAGGGAAGGGTACGAGCAGTACTTC
CDR3aa: CSVESTGREGYEQYF

j_gene: TRBJ1-6
d_gene: .
abundance: .
v_gene: TRBV9
CDR3nt: TGTGCCAGCAGCGTAGACGGTGTGAGATCACCCCTCCACTTT
CDR3aa: CASSVDGVRSPLHF

j_gene: TRBJ2-3
d_gene: .
abundance: .
v_gene: TRBV7-9
CDR3nt: TGTGCCAGCAGCCCTCGACAGCTCAGCACAGATACACAGTATTTT
CDR3aa: CASSPRQLSTDTQYF

j_gene: TRBJ1-1
d_gene: TRBD1
abundance: once
v_gene: TRBV23-1
CDR3nt: TGCGCCAGCAGTCACGTAGGACAGGGGGCGGGCACTGAAGCTTTCTTT
CDR3aa: CASSHVGQGAGTEAFF

j_gene: TRBJ1-2
d_gene: .
abundance: .
v_gene: TRBV28
CDR3nt: TGTGCCAGCAGTCCCTCAGTAAGAGGCGACTATGGCTACACCTTC
CDR3aa: CASSPSVRGDYGYTF

j_gene: TRBJ1-1
d_gene: TRBD1
abundance: .
v_gene: TRBV7-9
CDR3nt: TGTGCCAGCAGCTTTGAGGGGGCGCGCACTGAAGCTTTCTTT
CDR3aa: CASSFEGARTEAFF

j_gene: TRBJ2-7
d_gene: TRBD1
abundance: .
v_gene: TRBV7-8
CDR3nt: TGTGCCAGCAACACCGGGACAGTAATATCCTACGAGCAGTACTTC
CDR3aa: CASNTGTVISYEQYF

j_gene: TRBJ1-5
d_gene: .
abundance: once
v_gene: TRBV7-2
CDR3nt: TGTGCCAGCAGCCGGACAGAGAATCAGCCCCAGCATTTT
CDR3aa: CASSRTENQPQHF

j_gene: TRBJ1-4
d_gene: TRBD1
abundance: .
v_gene: TRBV18
CDR3nt: TGTGCCAGCTCACCAGGGACAGGAGATGAAAAACTGTTTTTT
CDR3aa: CASSPGTGDEKLFF

j_gene: TRBJ2-2
d_gene: .
abundance: .
v_gene: TRBV6-1
CDR3nt: TGTGCCAGCAGAGCCGGGACAACGAACACCGGGGAGCTGTTTTTT
CDR3aa: CASRAGTTNTGELFF

j_gene: TRBJ1-5
d_gene: .
abundance: .
v_gene: TRBV19
CDR3nt: TGTGCCAGTAGTATCTTAGGGGGCAATCAGCCCCAGCATTTT
CDR3aa: CASSILGGNQPQHF

j_gene: TRBJ2-2
d_gene: .
abundance: .
v_gene: TRBV11-2
CDR3nt: TGTGCCAGCAGCTCCCTGGCACCTCCGAACACCGGGGAGCTGTTTTTT
CDR3aa: CASSSLAPPNTGELFF

j_gene: TRBJ2-3
d_gene: .
abundance: .
v_gene: TRBV1
CDR3nt: TGCACCAGCAGCCGTCCCAGCGGGGGGGCTAGCACAGATACGCAGTATTTT
CDR3aa: CTSSRPSGGASTDTQYF

j_gene: TRBJ1-1
d_gene: .
abundance: .
v_gene: TRBV18
CDR3nt: TGTGCCAGCTCACAGATAAAAGGGGGGAACACTGAAGCTTTCTTT
CDR3aa: CASSQIKGGNTEAFF

j_gene: TRBJ1-2
d_gene: .
abundance: few
v_gene: TRBV18
CDR3nt: TGTGCCAGCTCACCACAGCATGGCTACACCTTC
CDR3aa: CASSPQHGYTF

j_gene: TRBJ2-3
d_gene: TRBD2
abundance: .
v_gene: TRBV5-4
CDR3nt: TGTGCCAGCAGCGCGGGACTAGCCCTCACAGATACGCAGTATTTT
CDR3aa: CASSAGLALTDTQYF

j_gene: TRBJ1-1
d_gene: .
abundance: .
v_gene: TRBV7-2
CDR3nt: TGTGCCAGCAGCTTCGGACAGTATTTTGAAGCTTTCTTT
CDR3aa: CASSFGQYFEAFF

j_gene: TRBJ2-1
d_gene: TRBD2
abundance: .
v_gene: TRBV10-3
CDR3nt: TGTGCCATCAGTGGTAGCGGGGGAACCTCCTACAATGAGCAGTTCTTC
CDR3aa: CAISGSGGTSYNEQFF

j_gene: TRBJ1-5
d_gene: TRBD1
abundance: .
v_gene: TRBV28
CDR3nt: TGTGCCAGCAATACCCCATCGACAGGGGGGGATCAGCCCCAGCATTTT
CDR3aa: CASNTPSTGGDQPQHF

j_gene: TRBJ2-7
d_gene: .
abundance: .
v_gene: TRBV6-6
CDR3nt: TGTGCCAGCAGTTACTCCCAAGGACAGACCTACGAGCAGTACTTC
CDR3aa: CASSYSQGQTYEQYF

j_gene: TRBJ2-1
d_gene: TRBD2
abundance: few
v_gene: TRBV28
CDR3nt: TGTGCCAGCAGCCCCGGACTAGCGGGAGGCACCTACAATGAGCAGTTCTTC
CDR3aa: CASSPGLAGGTYNEQFF

j_gene: TRBJ2-4
d_gene: .
abundance: .
v_gene: TRBV2
CDR3nt: TGTGCCAGCAGCGCCTCTAGTAAGGTGGGCATTCAGTACTTC
CDR3aa: CASSASSKVGIQYF

j_gene: TRBJ1-1
d_gene: .
abundance: .
v_gene: TRBV18
CDR3nt: TGTGCCAGCTCACCAGTGAAGACTATGAACACTGAAGCTTTCTTT
CDR3aa: CASSPVKTMNTEAFF